These 5 T cell receptor beta chains share one sample of origin, sequenced in a study of T cells of healthy individuals. One entry per CDR3 protein, called by TCRdb with MiXCR from the 5' RACE reads. The profile shows some 100,000 distinct CDR3 sequences, under 20% of them singletons. The receptors were sampled from a human donor in good health.

A few counts support this clonotype. V usage is TRBV20-1 and J usage is TRBJ1-6; a possible D gene is TRBD1 (5 bases). V lost 6 bases and J 7 bases, leaving 13 bases between the germline ends. The CDR3 has 13 amino acids. Germline V gene data show CDR1 as DFQATT and CDR2 as SNEGSKA (reference sequence). CDR3 nucleotide sequence: TGCAGTGCCCGCAGGGAACCAAATTCACCCCTCCACTTT. Translated, it gives CSARREPNSPLHF.

This clonotype has ten or more counts. This chain uses TRBV7-8 with TRBJ2-7, with 12 bases matching TRBD2. In germline, CDR1 is SGHVS, CDR2 FQNEAQ. The V segment lost 5 bases and the J segment 4 bases; nucleotides outside the gene matches: 9. The CDR3 sequence is 16 residues long. DNA of the CDR3: TGTGCCAGCAGCCCAGGTCTTACTAGCGGGAGGTACGAGCAGTACTTC. Its translation is CASSPGLTSGRYEQYF.

This clonotype was seen ten or more times. The chain is built from TRBV20-1 and TRBJ2-7, with 8 bases aligning to TRBD2. The CDR3 is 15 amino acids. The germline CDR1 and CDR2 sequences are DFQATT and SNEGSKA (reference sequence). The V segment lost 6 bases and the J segment 0 bases; nucleotides outside the gene matches: 10. Here the CDR3 DNA reads TGCAGTGCCCAAGGGGCCAGCGGGAGCTCCTACGAGCAGTACTTC. Protein: CSAQGASGSSYEQYF.

This clonotype has more than one count but fewer than ten. The gene calls are TRBV2 and TRBJ2-5; TRBD2 might be the D (5 bases). V lost 0 bases and J lost 0, with 11 bases in between. The CDR3 length is 16 residues. Per germline, CDR1 SNHLY and CDR2 FYNNEI. CDR3 loop: CASSEALLGDQETQYF. The CDR3 region has the DNA TGTGCCAGCAGTGAAGCGCTTCTGGGAGACCAAGAGACCCAGTACTTC.

This clonotype was counted between two and nine times. The genes are TRBV5-4 and TRBJ2-2; possibly TRBD1 for D (6 bases). Trimming pared 4 bases from V and 1 base from J, leaving 8 bases between. CDR3 length: 14 residues. Germline CDR1 reads SGHNT; CDR2 reads YYREEE (reference sequence). For the CDR3, the DNA is TGTGCCAGCAGCCCGGGACAGAACACCGGGGAGCTGTTTTTT. Translating gives CASSPGQNTGELFF. Looking up the rest from reference TRBV5-4 and TRBJ2-2 gives the full variable domain: ETGVTQSPTHLIKTRGQQVTLRCSSQSGHNTVSWYQQALGQGPQFIFQYYREEENGRGNFPPRFSGLQFPNYSSELNVNALELDDSALYLCASSPGQNTGELFFGEGSRLTVL.